One and the same sample provided the 10 T cell receptor beta chains below, sequenced in a study of molecular identifiers for immune sequencing clone quantification. TCRdb reprocessed the PCR reads with MiXCR, giving one entry per CDR3 protein. Among 60,000 to 70,000 distinct CDR3 sequences listed, 15% to 20% were seen once. Material for sequencing was naive CD8+ T cells from blood, with Jurkat cell RNA spiked in. Subset noted: FACS-sorted CD8+CD4-CCR7+CD45RA+ naive T cells. Receptor source: a human donor in good health. Some libraries in this study had Jurkat cell RNA spiked in.

Concerning this clonotype: Likely a read error: the CDR3 ends without its conserved phenylalanine or tryptophan. J is TRBJ2-7 and V is TRBV13; D gene uncertain. The ends were cut back, 5 bases at V and 3 bases at J, with 14 bases in the middle. Germline V lookup: CDR1 PRHDT, CDR2 FYEKMQ (reference sequence). The CDR3 totals 14 residues. DNA for the CDR3: TGTGCCAGCAGCCCTCGAGGTGGCATCTACGAGCAGTACCTC. Amino acids: CASSPRGGIYEQYL.

There are many counts of this clonotype. The CDR3 here is CASSLSGTGPYEQYF. The CDR3 DNA follows: TGTGCCAGCAGTTTATCGGGCACAGGACCCTACGAGCAGTACTTC. V gene TRBV27 combines with J gene TRBJ2-7; weak D call: TRBD1 (5 bases). CDR3 length equals 15 residues. In germline, CDR1 is MNHEY, CDR2 SMNVEV (reference sequence). V lost 0 bases to trimming and J lost 2 bases, with 11 bases between them.

This clonotype was seen ten or more times. The V gene is TRBV4-1, the J gene TRBJ2-7; possibly TRBD1 for D (5 bases). Per the germline V gene, CDR1 is MGHRA and CDR2 is YSYEKL. The CDR3 runs 13 residues. Trimming took off 2 bases at V and 2 bases at J, with 7 bases between the two ends. DNA of the CDR3: TGCGCCAGCAGCCAAAAGGGGACCTACGAGCAGTACTTC. Protein sequence: CASSQKGTYEQYF.

This clonotype was counted ten times or more. The chain is built from TRBV21-1 and TRBJ2-2; the table's D call TRBD1 went unverified against the DNA. TRBV21-1 is a listed pseudogene. The CDR3 is made up of 17 amino acids. The CDR3 protein is CASSNMVGGRPTGELFF. CDR3 nucleotide sequence: TGTGCCAGCAGCAACATGGTGGGGGGGCGTCCCACCGGGGAGCTGTTTTTT.

About this clonotype itself: The germline gene is not matched at one end of the junction; a read error may be the cause. The CDR3 loop is CASRDSRDVLRNERFF. The CDR3 coding sequence is TGTGCCAGCAGGGATTCGCGTGACGTGTTGCGGAATGAGCGGTTCTTC. The J gene is TRBJ2-1, the V gene TRBV7-8; D gene unclear. In germline, CDR1 is SGHVS, CDR2 FQNEAQ. The CDR3 is made up of 16 amino acids.

This clonotype was counted between two and nine times. The V call is TRBV7-6, the J call TRBJ2-7; D is unresolved. CDR3 length: 12 amino acids. CDR1 is SGHVS, CDR2 FNYEAQ, per germline. The V and J ends lost 5 bases and 4 bases respectively, with 9 bases between them. The CDR3 reads CASSDSSYEQYF. In DNA, the CDR3 is TGTGCCAGCAGCGACTCATCGTACGAGCAGTACTTC.

This clonotype came up many times. This sequence joins TRBV2 and TRBJ1-4; a possible D gene is TRBD1 (5 bases). Trimming cost V 6 bases and J 0 bases, with 20 bases left between them. In germline, CDR1 is SNHLY, CDR2 FYNNEI. The CDR3 is 18 residues long. CDR3 protein: CASSQLRGMGATNEKLFF. CDR3 nucleotides: TGTGCCAGCAGCCAACTGCGGGGGATGGGGGCAACTAATGAAAAACTGTTTTTT. Full variable domain (remainder filled in from reference TRBV2 and TRBJ1-4): EPEVTQTPSHQVTQMGQEVILRCVPISNHLYFYWYRQILGQKVEFLVSFYNNEISEKSEIFDDQFSVERPDGSNFTLKIRSTKLEDSAMYFCASSQLRGMGATNEKLFFGSGTQLSVL.

This clonotype was observed at least ten times. This chain connects TRBV19 to TRBJ2-5, with D possibly matching TRBD2 (6 bases). CDR3 length equals 20 residues. The V end lost 1 base, the J end lost 2 bases, and 26 bases lay between the germline ends. CDR1 is LNHDA, CDR2 SQIVND, per germline (reference sequence). In DNA, the CDR3 is TGTGCCAGTAGTATAGCTCTAATCCCCCTAGCGCCCGACGAACAAGAGACCCAGTACTTC. The encoded protein is CASSIALIPLAPDEQETQYF.

This clonotype was seen ten or more times. This rearrangement joins TRBV4-1 to TRBJ2-3; D may be TRBD1 (5 bases). CDR3 length: 15 residues. In germline, CDR1 is MGHRA, CDR2 YSYEKL. Deletions cut 7 bases from V and 2 bases from J, with 16 bases between. The DNA for the CDR3 is TGCGCCAGCACTGATCGGCGGACAAACACAGATACGCAGTATTTT. It encodes CASTDRRTNTDTQYF.

This clonotype was seen repeatedly, ten times or more. The chain recombines TRBV12-3 or TRBV12-4 with TRBJ2-3, with 11 bases that match TRBD2. The CDR3 is 19 residues long. V trimming: 7 bases; J trimming: 2 bases; junction bases outside the gene matches: 17. The CDR3 nucleotides read TGTGCCAGCAACCCCGGGACTAGCGGTGTTAGAGGTAACACAGATACGCAGTATTTT. Translated: CASNPGTSGVRGNTDTQYF.